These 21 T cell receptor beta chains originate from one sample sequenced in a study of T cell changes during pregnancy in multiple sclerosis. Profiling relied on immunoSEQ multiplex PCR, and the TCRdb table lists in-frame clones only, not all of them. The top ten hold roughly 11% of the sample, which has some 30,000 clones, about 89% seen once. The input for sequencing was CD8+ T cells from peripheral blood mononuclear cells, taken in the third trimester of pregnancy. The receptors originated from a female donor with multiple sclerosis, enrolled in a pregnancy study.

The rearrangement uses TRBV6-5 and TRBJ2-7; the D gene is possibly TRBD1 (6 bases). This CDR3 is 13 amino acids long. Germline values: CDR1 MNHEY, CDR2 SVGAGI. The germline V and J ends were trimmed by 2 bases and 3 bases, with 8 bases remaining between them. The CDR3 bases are TGTGCCAGCAGTTACGGGACAAGCTACGAGCAGTACTTC. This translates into CASSYGTSYEQYF.

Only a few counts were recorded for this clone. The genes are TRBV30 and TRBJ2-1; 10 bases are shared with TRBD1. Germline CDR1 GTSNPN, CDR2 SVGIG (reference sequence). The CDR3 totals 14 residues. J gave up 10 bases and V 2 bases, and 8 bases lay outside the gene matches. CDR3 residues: CAWSIRDRGREQFF. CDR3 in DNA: TGTGCCTGGAGTATACGGGACAGGGGCCGAGAGCAGTTCTTC.

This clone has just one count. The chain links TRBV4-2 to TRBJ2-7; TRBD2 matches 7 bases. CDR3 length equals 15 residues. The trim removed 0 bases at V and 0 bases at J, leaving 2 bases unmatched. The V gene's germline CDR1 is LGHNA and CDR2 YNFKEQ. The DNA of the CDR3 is TGTGCCAGCAGCCAAGATCGCGGGAGCTCCTACGAGCAGTACTTC. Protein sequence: CASSQDRGSSYEQYF.

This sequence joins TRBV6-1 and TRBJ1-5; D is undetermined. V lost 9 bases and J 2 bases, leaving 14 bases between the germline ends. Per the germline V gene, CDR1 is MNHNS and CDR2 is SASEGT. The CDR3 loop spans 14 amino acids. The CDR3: CASSPGFRNQPQHF. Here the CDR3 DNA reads TGTGCCAGTTCCCCGGGATTCCGCAATCAGCCCCAGCATTTT.

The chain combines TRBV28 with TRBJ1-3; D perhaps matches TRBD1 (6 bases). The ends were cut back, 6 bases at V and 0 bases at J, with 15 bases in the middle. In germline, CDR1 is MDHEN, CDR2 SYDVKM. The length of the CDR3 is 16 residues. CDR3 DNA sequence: TGTGCCAGCAGCAGACTCCCAGGGGACTCTGGAAACACCATATATTTT. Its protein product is CASSRLPGDSGNTIYF.

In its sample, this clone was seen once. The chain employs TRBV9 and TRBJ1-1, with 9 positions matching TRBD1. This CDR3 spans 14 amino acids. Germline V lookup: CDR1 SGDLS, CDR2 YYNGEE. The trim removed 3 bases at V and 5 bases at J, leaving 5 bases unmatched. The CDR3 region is CASSEGTGKTEAFF. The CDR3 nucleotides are TGTGCCAGCAGCGAGGGGACAGGGAAGACTGAAGCTTTCTTT.

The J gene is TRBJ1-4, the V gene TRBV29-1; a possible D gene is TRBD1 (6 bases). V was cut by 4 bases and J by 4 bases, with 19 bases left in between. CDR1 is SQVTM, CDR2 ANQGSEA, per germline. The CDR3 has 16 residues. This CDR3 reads CSVVSGEGHLNEKLFF. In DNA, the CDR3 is TGCAGCGTTGTCTCAGGGGAGGGACACCTTAATGAAAAACTGTTTTTT.

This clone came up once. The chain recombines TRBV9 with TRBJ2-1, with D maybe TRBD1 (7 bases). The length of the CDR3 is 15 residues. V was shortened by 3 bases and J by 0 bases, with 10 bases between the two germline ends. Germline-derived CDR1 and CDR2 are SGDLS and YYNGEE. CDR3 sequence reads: CASSGRDSSYNEQFF. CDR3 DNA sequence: TGTGCCAGCAGCGGGAGGGACAGCTCCTACAATGAGCAGTTCTTC.

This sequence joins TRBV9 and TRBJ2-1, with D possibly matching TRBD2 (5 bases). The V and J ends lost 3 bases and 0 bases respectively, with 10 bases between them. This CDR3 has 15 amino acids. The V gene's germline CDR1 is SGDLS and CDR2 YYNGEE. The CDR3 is CASSAGSVSYNEQFF. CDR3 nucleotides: TGTGCCAGCAGCGCTGGGAGCGTCTCCTACAATGAGCAGTTCTTC.

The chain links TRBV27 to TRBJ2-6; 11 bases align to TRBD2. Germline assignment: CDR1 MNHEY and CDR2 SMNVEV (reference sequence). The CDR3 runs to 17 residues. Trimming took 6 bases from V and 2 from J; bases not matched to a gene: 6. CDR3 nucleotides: TGTGCCAGCAGGGTGACTAGCGGGGAAACTGGGGCCAACGTCCTGACTTTC. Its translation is CASRVTSGETGANVLTF.

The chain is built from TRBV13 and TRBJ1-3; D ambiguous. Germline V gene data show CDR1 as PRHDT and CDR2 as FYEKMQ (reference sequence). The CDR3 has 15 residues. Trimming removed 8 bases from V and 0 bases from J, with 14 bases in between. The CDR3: CASSSSRFSGNTIYF. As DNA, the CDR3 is TGTGCCAGCTCCTCGTCCCGGTTCTCTGGAAACACCATATATTTT.

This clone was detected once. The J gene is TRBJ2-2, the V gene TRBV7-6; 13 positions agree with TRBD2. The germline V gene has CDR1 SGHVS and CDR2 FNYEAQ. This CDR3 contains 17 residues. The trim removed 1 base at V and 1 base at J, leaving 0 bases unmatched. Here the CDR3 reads CASSLGLAGGNTGELFF. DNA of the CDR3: TGTGCCAGCAGCTTAGGACTAGCGGGAGGGAACACCGGGGAGCTGTTTTTT.

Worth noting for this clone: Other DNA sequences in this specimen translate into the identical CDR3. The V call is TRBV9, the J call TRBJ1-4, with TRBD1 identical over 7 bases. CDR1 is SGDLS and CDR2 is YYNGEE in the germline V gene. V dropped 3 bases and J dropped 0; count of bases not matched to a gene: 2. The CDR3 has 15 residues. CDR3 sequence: CASSAGQATNEKLFF. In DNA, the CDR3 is TGTGCCAGCAGCGCAGGACAGGCAACTAATGAAAAACTGTTTTTT.

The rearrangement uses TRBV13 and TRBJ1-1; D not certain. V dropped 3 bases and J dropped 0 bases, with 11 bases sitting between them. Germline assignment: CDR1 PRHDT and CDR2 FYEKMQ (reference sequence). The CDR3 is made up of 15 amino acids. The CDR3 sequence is CASSFMGGMNTEAFF. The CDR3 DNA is TGTGCCAGCAGCTTTATGGGCGGGATGAACACTGAAGCTTTCTTT.

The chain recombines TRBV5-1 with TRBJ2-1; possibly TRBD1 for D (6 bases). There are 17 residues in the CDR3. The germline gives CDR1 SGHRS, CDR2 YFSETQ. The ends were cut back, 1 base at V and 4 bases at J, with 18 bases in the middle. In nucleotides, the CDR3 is TGCGCCAGCAGCTTGTCAGGGGCAGTACGTGTGTACAATGAGCAGTTCTTC. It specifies CASSLSGAVRVYNEQFF.

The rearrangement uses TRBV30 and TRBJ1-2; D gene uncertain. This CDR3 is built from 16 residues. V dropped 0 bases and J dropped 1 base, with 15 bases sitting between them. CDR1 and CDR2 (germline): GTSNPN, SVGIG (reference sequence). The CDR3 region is CAWSVRRHKVNYGYTF. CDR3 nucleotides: TGTGCCTGGAGTGTACGGCGGCACAAAGTTAACTATGGCTACACCTTC.

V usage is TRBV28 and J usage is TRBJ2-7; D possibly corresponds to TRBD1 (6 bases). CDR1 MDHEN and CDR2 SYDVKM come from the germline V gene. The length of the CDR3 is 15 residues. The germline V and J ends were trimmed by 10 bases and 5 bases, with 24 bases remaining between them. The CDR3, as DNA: TGTGCCACTACCACTGTACAGGGTCCCGGGGACGAGCAGTACTTC. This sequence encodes CATTTVQGPGDEQYF. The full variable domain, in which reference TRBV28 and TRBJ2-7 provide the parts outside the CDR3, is DVKVTQSSRYLVKRTGEKVFLECVQDMDHENMFWYRQDPGLGLRLIYFSYDVKMKEKGDIPEGYSVSREKKERFSLILESASTNQTSMYLCATTTVQGPGDEQYFGPGTRLTVT.

This CDR3 is CASSGLVRSSYEQYF. CDR3 nucleotides: TGTGCCAGCAGCGGCCTTGTGAGGAGCTCCTACGAGCAGTACTTC. The genes are TRBV7-9 and TRBJ2-7; D ambiguous. The germline V and J ends were trimmed by 5 bases and 0 bases, with 14 bases remaining between them. Germline lookup yields CDR1 SEHNR and CDR2 FQNEAQ (reference sequence). The CDR3 contains 15 residues.

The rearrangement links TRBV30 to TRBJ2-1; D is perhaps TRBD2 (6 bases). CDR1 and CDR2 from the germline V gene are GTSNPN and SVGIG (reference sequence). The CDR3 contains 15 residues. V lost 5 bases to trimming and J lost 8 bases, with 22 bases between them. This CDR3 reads CAWAQTGTPGDEQFF. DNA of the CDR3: TGTGCCTGGGCCCAGACCGGGACTCCGGGCGATGAGCAGTTCTTC.

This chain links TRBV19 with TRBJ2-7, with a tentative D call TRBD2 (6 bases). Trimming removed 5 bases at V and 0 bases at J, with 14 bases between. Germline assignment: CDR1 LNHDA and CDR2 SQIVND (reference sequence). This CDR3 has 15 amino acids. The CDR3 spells CASSGALATSYEQYF. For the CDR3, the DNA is TGTGCCAGTAGTGGTGCACTAGCAACCTCCTACGAGCAGTACTTC.

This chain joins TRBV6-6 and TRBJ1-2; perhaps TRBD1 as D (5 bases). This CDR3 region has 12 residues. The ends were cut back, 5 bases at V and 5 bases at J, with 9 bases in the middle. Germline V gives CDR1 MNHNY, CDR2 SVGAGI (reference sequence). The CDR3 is CASSTDSYGYTF. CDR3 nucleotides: TGTGCCAGCAGTACAGACAGTTATGGCTACACCTTC.